Shown below are 3 T cell receptor beta chains from a single sample sequenced in a study of cytomegalovirus exposure and HLA in healthy donors. Primers for the PCR totalled 60 Vbeta and 13 Jbeta. Data came from immunoSEQ multiplex PCR; TCRdb stores just in-frame clones and leaves some out. The profile shows around 61,000 clones, roughly 90% of them singletons. The sample was PBMCs. Receptor source: a young man in good health and CMV-seropositive.

The V call is TRBV7-9, the J call TRBJ1-1, with TRBD1 matching 12 bases. From germline, CDR1 is SEHNR and CDR2 FQNEAQ (reference sequence). The CDR3 has 14 amino acids. V was clipped by 4 bases and J by 10 bases; unmatched bases: 7. CDR3 in amino acids: CASSSRDRGRRAFF. The CDR3 DNA is TGTGCCAGCAGCTCCCGGGACAGGGGGCGGAGAGCTTTCTTT.

The gene calls are TRBV15 and TRBJ2-5, with a weak D call TRBD1 (6 bases). CDR3 length: 13 residues. Germline-derived CDR1 and CDR2 are LNHNV and YYDKDF (reference sequence). Trimming took off 9 bases at V and 6 bases at J, with 17 bases between the two ends. CDR3 residues: CATRRQGIKTQYF. The DNA of the CDR3 is TGTGCCACAAGGAGGCAGGGGATTAAGACCCAGTACTTC.

The chain combines TRBV27 with TRBJ2-7, with a possible D match to TRBD1 (6 bases). The CDR3 spans 16 residues. V shed 0 bases and J shed 2 bases, with 14 bases lying between them. Germline V CDR1 and CDR2: MNHEY, SMNVEV (reference sequence). The CDR3 nucleotides read TGTGCCAGCAGTTTATCGCCTTTAGGGGGTGCCTACGAGCAGTACTTC. Translation: CASSLSPLGGAYEQYF.